One sample yielded the 5 T cell receptor beta chains listed below, sequenced in a study of T cell clonality in common variable immunodeficiency. Clones were read by immunoSEQ multiplex PCR, and TCRdb kept only the in-frame ones, dropping some. Recorded here are tens of thousands of clones, none singletons. The specimen sequenced was peripheral blood mononuclear cells. The receptors here all came from a person between 18 and 75 years old in good health.

This clone was seen at least ten times. The read stops 3 residues short of the end of the CDR3; the missing end is completed from the germline J gene. The V call is TRBV5-1, the J call TRBJ2-5; D might be TRBD1 (6 bases). There are 14 residues in the CDR3. The ends were cut back, 0 bases at V and 5 bases at J, with 11 bases in the middle. CDR1 SGHRS and CDR2 YFSETQ come from the germline V gene. CDR3 bases read: TGCGCCAGCAGCTTGGCTGGGGGCTTGGAGACC. It specifies CASSLAGGLET. The full CDR3 protein is CASSLAGGLETQYF.

This clone was seen ten or more times. The part of the CDR3 DNA that was read is TGTGCCAGCAGCTTGGTGTCAGTGACCTACGAG. Its protein is CASSLVSVTYE. The full CDR3 reads CASSLVSVTYEQYF. This chain links TRBV5-8 with TRBJ2-7; no reliable D call. The CDR3 end is not reached by the read, which stops 3 residues before it; the germline J gene fills it in. The CDR3 has 14 residues. CDR1 is SGHTS, CDR2 YDEGEE, per germline. Trimming removed 0 bases from V and 2 bases from J, with 9 bases in between.

CDR3: CASSISGVNTGELFF. The covered CDR3 bases are TGTGCCAGTAGTATCTCAGGGGTGAACACCGGGGAG. The gene calls are TRBV19 and TRBJ2-2, with a weak D call TRBD1 (6 bases). The read comes to an end 3 residues before the CDR3 does, leaving the germline J gene to fill in the end. The CDR3 covers 15 residues. Germline V CDR1 and CDR2: LNHDA, SQIVND (reference sequence). The germline V and J ends were trimmed by 3 bases and 1 base, with 9 bases remaining between them.

This clone was observed many times. The read terminates 3 residues ahead of where the CDR3 ends, so the germline J gene completes it. This chain joins TRBV30 and TRBJ1-3; possibly TRBD1 for D (5 bases). The V gene lost 3 bases and the J gene lost 6 bases, with 12 bases spanning the gap. CDR1 and CDR2 (germline): GTSNPN, SVGIG (reference sequence). This CDR3 is built from 13 residues. CDR3 in amino acids: CAWSARGTNTIYF. Incomplete CDR3 DNA: TGTGCCTGGAGCGCCCGGGGGACAAACACC.

This clone was seen many times. The read finishes 3 residues shy of the CDR3 end, and the germline J gene is used to complete it. The chain is built from TRBV19 and TRBJ1-5, with D perhaps matching TRBD1 (6 bases). CDR1 is LNHDA and CDR2 is SQIVND in the germline V gene (reference sequence). There are 18 residues in the CDR3. Trimming stripped 3 bases from V and 4 bases from J, with 22 bases between. CDR3 in amino acids: CASSIRRVGAQFNQPQHF. The CDR3 bases that were read are TGTGCCAGTAGTATCCGACGGGTGGGGGCCCAGTTTAATCAGCCC.